These 27 T cell receptor beta chains were sequenced from one sample in a study of breast tumors, draining lymph nodes, adjacent tissues. Samples came from axillary lymph nodes draining the breast cancer. TCRdb analysed the multiplex PCR reads with MiXCR anew, one entry per CDR3 protein. The table lists 290,000 or so distinct CDR3 sequences, roughly 31% of them singletons. Sequencing was done on a sample of axillary lymph node tissue. All receptors come from a female donor with breast cancer. Some clones in this sample may be carry-over from other donors' samples.

This clonotype was found many times. This rearrangement joins TRBV6-5 to TRBJ2-3; D is uncertain. Germline V lookup: CDR1 MNHEY, CDR2 SVGAGI. Between the trimmed V and J ends, which lost 4 bases and 6 bases, there was a span of 14 bases. This CDR3 is 14 amino acids long. The CDR3 region is CASSFRGREDTQYF. CDR3 DNA: TGTGCCAGCAGTTTCCGTGGCAGAGAGGATACGCAGTATTTT.

V gene TRBV11-3 combines with J gene TRBJ1-5; D uncertain. V lost 5 bases and J 7 bases, leaving 18 bases between the germline ends. Germline CDR1 SGHNT, CDR2 YENEEA. The length of the CDR3 is 15 residues. CDR3 nucleotides: TGTGCCAGCAGCCCCCGCGCGGGATCGGGCCAGCCCCAGCATTTT. It yields the protein CASSPRAGSGQPQHF.

This clonotype occurred many times. This chain links TRBV24-1 with TRBJ1-4, with TRBD1 matching over 7 bases. The CDR3 extends over 13 amino acids. In germline, CDR1 is KGHDR, CDR2 SFDVKD. V lost 9 bases, J lost 4 bases, and 4 bases stayed unmatched. The CDR3 DNA reads as TGTGCCACCGCCGGGACAGATAATGAAAAACTGTTTTTT. Its protein is CATAGTDNEKLFF.

This clonotype was observed many times. The V call is TRBV9, the J call TRBJ2-3, with D possibly being TRBD2 (5 bases). Germline V lookup: CDR1 SGDLS, CDR2 YYNGEE. CDR3 length: 16 residues. V lost 0 bases, J lost 3 bases, and 14 bases lay in between. DNA of the CDR3: TGTGCCAGCAGCGTAGGGCTAGCATACATGACAGATACGCAGTATTTT. Translation: CASSVGLAYMTDTQYF.

This clonotype was observed at least ten times. This chain uses TRBV12-3 or TRBV12-4 with TRBJ1-5; D is perhaps TRBD1 (5 bases). The CDR3 length is 14 residues. V was clipped by 5 bases and J by 4 bases, with 12 bases between them. The CDR3 DNA follows: TGTGCCAGCAGTGTGGGGCGAAATAATCAGCCCCAGCATTTT. It codes for CASSVGRNNQPQHF.

This clonotype showed up many times. V usage is TRBV25-1 and J usage is TRBJ2-4; TRBD2 aligns across 15 bases. After removal of 5 bases from V and 15 bases from J, the junction contained 8 bases not matched to a gene. CDR1 and CDR2 from the germline V gene are MGHDK and SYGVNS. The length of the CDR3 is 14 residues. CDR3 in DNA: TGTGCCAGCAGTCGGGGACTAGCGGGAGGCCCTTGGTACTTC. Its protein product is CASSRGLAGGPWYF.

This clonotype has a count of ten or more. The chain recombines TRBV28 with TRBJ1-6; TRBD1 might be the D (6 bases). The V and J ends lost 6 bases and 8 bases respectively, with 14 bases between them. CDR1 is MDHEN and CDR2 is SYDVKM in the germline V gene. CDR3 length equals 14 residues. The CDR3: CASSTRGLDSPLHF. The CDR3 DNA is TGTGCCAGCAGCACCAGGGGTCTTGATTCACCCCTCCACTTT. Together with reference TRBV28 and TRBJ1-6, the CDR3 gives the full variable domain: DVKVTQSSRYLVKRTGEKVFLECVQDMDHENMFWYRQDPGLGLRLIYFSYDVKMKEKGDIPEGYSVSREKKERFSLILESASTNQTSMYLCASSTRGLDSPLHFGNGTRLTVT.

In its sample, this clonotype was seen many times. The V and J genes are TRBV15 and TRBJ1-1; possible D gene TRBD1, 5 bases. V was cut by 5 bases and J by 1 base, with 11 bases left in between. This CDR3 has 14 amino acids. Germline V CDR1 and CDR2: LNHNV, YYDKDF (reference sequence). The DNA for the CDR3 is TGTGCCACCAGCGGCCCTACAGGGAACACTGAAGCTTTCTTT. It translates to CATSGPTGNTEAFF.

The chain couples TRBV24-1 to TRBJ1-5, with a weak D call TRBD1 (6 bases). Trimming removed 5 bases from V and 2 bases from J, with 15 bases in between. Per the germline V gene, CDR1 is KGHDR and CDR2 is SFDVKD. The CDR3 runs to 16 residues. CDR3 coding DNA: TGTGCCACCAGTGCTCGTATGACAGGCGGCAATCAGCCCCAGCATTTT. Amino acid sequence: CATSARMTGGNQPQHF.

The chain carries TRBV7-9 and TRBJ2-7, with 7 bases lining up with TRBD1. Germline CDR1 SEHNR, CDR2 FQNEAQ (reference sequence). V lost 1 base and J lost 3; bases outside the gene matches: 6. CDR3 length: 15 residues. The CDR3 nucleotides read TGTGCCAGCAGCTTAGAGAAGGGGGCGGGCTACGAGCAGTACTTC. Its translation is CASSLEKGAGYEQYF.

There are many counts of this clonotype. This chain links TRBV20-1 with TRBJ2-7, with D unresolved. The CDR3 is 13 amino acids. The ends were cut back, 7 bases at V and 2 bases at J, with 15 bases in the middle. Germline-derived CDR1 and CDR2 are DFQATT and SNEGSKA (reference sequence). Here the CDR3 DNA reads TGCAGTGGAAGACTTCGGGTAGCCTACGAGCAGTACTTC. Amino acid sequence: CSGRLRVAYEQYF.

This clonotype occurred many times. The V and J genes are TRBV5-8 and TRBJ2-3; D perhaps matches TRBD2 (5 bases). This CDR3 spans 13 amino acids. The germline gives CDR1 SGHTS, CDR2 YDEGEE. V was clipped by 1 base and J by 6 bases, with 9 bases between them. CDR3 in amino acids: CASSLTGFDTQYF. CDR3 DNA: TGTGCCAGCAGCTTGACGGGGTTTGATACGCAGTATTTT.

This clonotype came up many times. The chain couples TRBV5-6 to TRBJ1-2; 7 nucleotides match TRBD1. This CDR3 has 16 residues. The V gene end was trimmed by 4 bases and the J gene end by 0 bases; junction bases not matched to a gene: 9. Germline V CDR1 and CDR2: SGHDT, YYEEEE. The CDR3 sequence is CASSRTQGGANYGYTF. The CDR3 DNA reads as TGTGCCAGCAGCCGAACTCAGGGGGGGGCTAACTATGGCTACACCTTC.

Note on this clonotype: The junction departs from the called germline gene at one end, perhaps through a read error. V usage is TRBV20-1 and J usage is TRBJ1-5; D unresolved. CDR3 size: 14 residues. Germline V gene sequence: CDR1 DFQATT, CDR2 SNEGSKA (reference sequence). In nucleotides, the CDR3 is TGCAGTGCTAGCCGTCCAGCGGGAGTAGTGCCCGAGCATTTT. It yields the protein CSASRPAGVVPEHF.

This sequence joins TRBV4-2 and TRBJ2-3, with a possible D match to TRBD2 (5 bases). Germline V gives CDR1 LGHNA, CDR2 YNFKEQ. Trimming took off 8 bases at V and 2 bases at J, with 23 bases between the two ends. The CDR3 runs to 17 residues. The CDR3 protein is CASGSREGSADTDTQYF. The CDR3 DNA reads as TGTGCCAGCGGCTCACGTGAGGGTAGCGCAGACACAGATACGCAGTATTTT.

This sequence joins TRBV20-1 and TRBJ2-3, with no clear D. The V end lost 1 base, the J end lost 3 bases, and 5 bases lay between the germline ends. Germline CDR1 is DFQATT and CDR2 is SNEGSKA (reference sequence). This CDR3 is built from 12 residues. CDR3: CSARGETDTQYF. In DNA form, the CDR3 reads TGCAGTGCTAGAGGGGAAACAGATACGCAGTATTTT.

This clonotype was detected ten times or more. The CDR3 loop reads CASSLMLGSTGELFF. For the CDR3, the DNA is TGTGCCAGCAGCTTAATGTTGGGCTCGACCGGGGAGCTGTTTTTT. The chain is built from TRBV7-3 and TRBJ2-2, with D unresolved. The CDR3 covers 15 residues. CDR1 and CDR2 from the germline V gene are SGHTA and FQGTGA. V lost 1 base, J lost 5 bases, and 11 bases lay in between. The full variable domain, rest sourced from reference TRBV7-3 and TRBJ2-2, is GAGVSQTPSNKVTEKGKYVELRCDPISGHTALYWYRQSLGQGPEFLIYFQGTGAADDSGLPNDRFFAVRPEGSVSTLKIQRTERGDSAVYLCASSLMLGSTGELFFGEGSRLTVL.

The chain combines TRBV6-6 with TRBJ1-2; unclear D gene. This CDR3 has 12 amino acids. V dropped 8 bases and J dropped 6 bases, with 13 bases sitting between them. CDR1 is MNHNY and CDR2 is SVGAGI in the germline V gene (reference sequence). CDR3 sequence (DNA): TGTGCCAGCGGCGGGGTCGTGAATGGCTACACCTTC. This gives the protein CASGGVVNGYTF.

The rearrangement links TRBV5-1 to TRBJ2-7; weak D call: TRBD2 (5 bases). The V end was cut by 4 bases, the J end by 0 bases, with 17 bases between. The V gene's germline CDR1 is SGHRS and CDR2 YFSETQ. The CDR3 has 16 amino acids. CDR3 nucleotide sequence: TGCGCCAGCAGCCCCGAACTAGGTCCCAACTCCTACGAGCAGTACTTC. Its protein product is CASSPELGPNSYEQYF.

Ten or more counts support this clonotype. This chain links TRBV5-4 with TRBJ1-2; no clear D. The CDR3 extends over 14 amino acids. The germline V and J ends were trimmed by 0 bases and 2 bases, with 8 bases remaining between them. Germline-derived CDR1 and CDR2 are SGHNT and YYREEE (reference sequence). The CDR3: CASSLARRNYGYTF. The CDR3 DNA reads TGTGCCAGCAGCTTGGCCAGGCGGAACTATGGCTACACCTTC.

On this clonotype: A read error may be the cause here, since a much bigger clone is one base away. V usage is TRBV13 and J usage is TRBJ1-3; D is undetermined. The CDR3 length is 14 residues. Looked up from germline, CDR1 is PRHDT and CDR2 is FYEKMQ (reference sequence). The CDR3 spells CASSEPRRRNTMYF. CDR3 nucleotides: TGTGCCAGCAGCGAACCCCGGCGGCGGAACACCATGTATTTT.

Many counts were recorded for this clonotype. The gene calls are TRBV6-1 and TRBJ1-6, with D unresolved. Germline V gene lookup returns CDR1 MNHNS and CDR2 SASEGT. Trimming took 8 bases from V and 13 from J, leaving 6 bases between them. This CDR3 spans 9 amino acids. CDR3 DNA sequence: TGTGCCAGCTCTCCCCCCCTCCACTTT. As protein: CASSPPLHF.

This clonotype was seen more than once but under ten times. The chain uses TRBV5-8 and TRBJ2-1, with TRBD2 matching 7 bases. The V segment lost 0 bases and the J segment 5 bases; nucleotides outside the gene matches: 5. The CDR3 is made up of 15 amino acids. Germline V gene data show CDR1 as SGHTS and CDR2 as YDEGEE. CDR3 protein: CASSLAGGFNNEQFF. Here the CDR3 DNA reads TGTGCCAGCAGCTTGGCCGGGGGGTTCAACAATGAGCAGTTCTTC.

This clonotype was seen repeatedly, ten times or more. This chain connects TRBV6-5 to TRBJ1-3; D possibly corresponds to TRBD1 (6 bases). The V gene's germline CDR1 is MNHEY and CDR2 SVGAGI. V gave up 5 bases and J gave up 2 bases, with 16 bases separating them. The CDR3 has 16 residues. In DNA form, the CDR3 reads TGTGCCAGCAGTCAAGGGGGAGGGTGGGCTGGAAACACCATATATTTT. Translated: CASSQGGGWAGNTIYF.

This clonotype was detected a few times. The rearrangement joins TRBV12-3 or TRBV12-4 to TRBJ2-3; D is unresolved. The V end lost 3 bases, the J end lost 2 bases, and 15 bases lay between the germline ends. This CDR3 has 16 residues. This CDR3 reads CASSFARLWATDTQYF. The CDR3 DNA reads as TGTGCCAGCAGTTTCGCGCGGCTTTGGGCCACAGATACGCAGTATTTT.

This clonotype was seen a handful of times. The chain recombines TRBV7-9 with TRBJ2-5; D remains ambiguous. Looked up from germline, CDR1 is SEHNR and CDR2 is FQNEAQ (reference sequence). Trimming pared 3 bases from V and 5 bases from J, leaving 10 bases between. The CDR3 extends over 13 amino acids. The CDR3 sequence: CASSFNGVETQYF. The CDR3 DNA follows: TGTGCCAGCAGCTTTAACGGCGTCGAGACCCAGTACTTC.

The chain has TRBV19 and TRBJ1-5; a weak D match, TRBD1 (5 bases). This CDR3 comprises 16 residues. Germline V CDR1 and CDR2: LNHDA, SQIVND (reference sequence). Trimming left V 7 bases short and J 0 bases short, with 16 bases between. In nucleotides, the CDR3 is TGTGCCAGTAAGATTGGCGGGGCCTATAGCAATCAGCCCCAGCATTTT. Translating gives CASKIGGAYSNQPQHF.